Below are 7 T cell receptor beta chains sequenced from a single sample in a study of T-cell memory formation after mild COVID-19. TCRdb itself ran the 5' RACE reads through MiXCR, one entry per CDR3 protein. Of about 180,000 distinct CDR3 sequences listed, roughly 17% are singletons. The sample taken for sequencing was PBMCs or a T cell subset sorted from them (not recorded which). The origin of the receptors is an adult woman who had mild COVID-19 (a few samples of this study predate the infection). Cell type and time point are not known.

V gene TRBV9 combines with J gene TRBJ2-1; 8 nucleotides agree with TRBD1. J gave up 0 bases and V 4 bases, and 3 bases lay outside the gene matches. Germline-derived CDR1 and CDR2 are SGDLS and YYNGEE. The CDR3 spans 15 residues. CDR3 loop: CASSSTGGSYNEQFF. CDR3 bases: TGTGCCAGCAGCTCTACAGGGGGCTCCTACAATGAGCAGTTCTTC.

This chain joins TRBV10-3 and TRBJ2-7; TRBD2 aligns across 10 bases. CDR1 and CDR2 (germline): ENHRY, SYGVKD. This CDR3 has 15 amino acids. Trimming cost V 7 bases and J 2 bases; bases outside gene matches: 8. CDR3 loop: CAITGGTSGAYEQYF. CDR3 nucleotide sequence: TGTGCCATCACCGGGGGTACTAGCGGGGCCTACGAGCAGTACTTC.

This clonotype was observed a handful of times. J is TRBJ2-1 and V is TRBV24-1; TRBD2 matches 10 bases. Germline-derived CDR1 and CDR2 are KGHDR and SFDVKD. CDR3 size: 15 residues. The V segment lost 9 bases and the J segment 7 bases; nucleotides outside the gene matches: 11. As DNA, the CDR3 is TGTGCCACCTCCAGGACTAGCGGCACACGGAATGAGCAGTTCTTC. This sequence encodes CATSRTSGTRNEQFF.

The rearrangement uses TRBV7-3 and TRBJ2-3; D uncertain. Germline-derived CDR1 and CDR2 are SGHTA and FQGTGA. The CDR3 sequence is 13 residues long. With 1 base removed from V and 6 bases from J, the gap between germline ends came to 8 bases. The CDR3 bases are TGTGCCAGCAGCTTAATCCGCCGGGATACGCAGTATTTT. The encoded protein is CASSLIRRDTQYF.

This clonotype was counted a few times. The J gene is TRBJ1-1, the V gene TRBV6-6; D might be TRBD1 (6 bases). The V and J ends lost 0 bases and 1 base respectively, with 21 bases between them. The germline CDR1 and CDR2 sequences are MNHNY and SVGAGI (reference sequence). The CDR3 is made up of 19 amino acids. CDR3: CASSYSNSRGNSRNTEAFF. CDR3 nucleotide sequence: TGTGCCAGCAGTTACTCGAATAGCAGGGGTAACTCACGGAACACTGAAGCTTTCTTT.

This clonotype occurred a few times. The rearrangement joins TRBV7-6 to TRBJ2-1; no reliable D call. The ends were cut back, 5 bases at V and 0 bases at J, with 17 bases in the middle. Germline CDR1 SGHVS, CDR2 FNYEAQ. This CDR3 contains 17 residues. The CDR3 loop reads CASSPTLRSNSYNEQFF. The CDR3 coding sequence is TGTGCCAGCAGCCCTACCCTCCGATCGAACTCCTACAATGAGCAGTTCTTC.

This clonotype was seen a few times. The V gene is TRBV7-8, the J gene TRBJ2-1, with D tentatively TRBD2 (6 bases). Germline loops: CDR1 SGHVS, CDR2 FQNEAQ. V was clipped by 3 bases and J by 5 bases, with 14 bases between them. CDR3 length: 15 amino acids. The CDR3 DNA reads as TGTGCCAGCAGCTTGAGGGAAGGGACTCACAATGAGCAGTTCTTC. Translation gives CASSLREGTHNEQFF.